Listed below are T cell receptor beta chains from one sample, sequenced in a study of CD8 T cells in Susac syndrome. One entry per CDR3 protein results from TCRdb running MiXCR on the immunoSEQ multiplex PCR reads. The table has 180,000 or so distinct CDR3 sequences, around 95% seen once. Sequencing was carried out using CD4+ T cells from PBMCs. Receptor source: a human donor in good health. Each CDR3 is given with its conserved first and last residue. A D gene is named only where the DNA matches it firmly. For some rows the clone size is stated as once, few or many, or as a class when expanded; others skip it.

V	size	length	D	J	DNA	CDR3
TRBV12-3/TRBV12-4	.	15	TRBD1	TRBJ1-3	TGTGCCAGCAGTAAACAGGGGGCTAACGGAAACACCATATATTTT	CASSKQGANGNTIYF
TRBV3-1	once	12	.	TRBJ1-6	TGTGCCAGCAGCCCACAGGATTCACCCCTCCACTTT	CASSPQDSPLHF
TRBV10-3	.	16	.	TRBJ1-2	TGTGCCATCAGTGAGTGGGGGGACACGTTGAACTATGGCTACACCTTC	CAISEWGDTLNYGYTF
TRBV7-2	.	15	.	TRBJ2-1	TGTGCCAGCAGCCCCCAGGTGGGGCACCAGACTGAGCAGTTCTTC	CASSPQVGHQTEQFF
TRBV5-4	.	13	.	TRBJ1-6	TGTGCCAGCAGCACGGACAAGGTATCACCCCTCCACTTT	CASSTDKVSPLHF
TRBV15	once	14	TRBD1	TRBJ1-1	TGTGCCACCAGCTACATGACAGGGGGCACTGAAGCTTTCTTT	CATSYMTGGTEAFF
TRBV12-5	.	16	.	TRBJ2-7	TGTGCTAGTGGTTTGCCCCCGGCGCGGATCTCCTACGAGCAGTACTTC	CASGLPPARISYEQYF
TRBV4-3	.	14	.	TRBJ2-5	TGCGCCAGCAGCCAAGAGTTAGGGACCTATGCCCAGTACTTC	CASSQELGTYAQYF
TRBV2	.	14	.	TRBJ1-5	TGTGCCAGCAGTGGGGGGCGGAGCAATCAGCCCCAGCATTTT	CASSGGRSNQPQHF
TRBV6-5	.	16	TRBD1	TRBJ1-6	TGTGCCAGCAGTTACTCCCGGGACAGGGGTAATTCACCCCTCCACTTT	CASSYSRDRGNSPLHF
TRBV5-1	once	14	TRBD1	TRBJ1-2	TGCGCCAGCAGCTTGGATTCCGCAGGGGGCGGCTACACCTTC	CASSLDSAGGGYTF
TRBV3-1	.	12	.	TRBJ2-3	TGTGCCAGCAGCCAAGTTACAGATACGCAGTATTTT	CASSQVTDTQYF
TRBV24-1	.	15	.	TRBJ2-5	TGTGCCACCAGTGATTTGCAGGGGATGGCGGAGACCCAGTACTTC	CATSDLQGMAETQYF
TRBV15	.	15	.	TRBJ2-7	TGTGCCACCAGCAGCCGGGACCCCGGGGAGTACGAGCAGTACTTC	CATSSRDPGEYEQYF
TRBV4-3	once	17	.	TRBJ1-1	TGCGCCAGCAGCCAAGATTGGGGGAGAATTCAGAACACTGAAGCTTTCTTT	CASSQDWGRIQNTEAFF
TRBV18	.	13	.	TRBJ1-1	TGTGCCAGCTCAGCACAGATGAACACTGAAGCTTTCTTT	CASSAQMNTEAFF
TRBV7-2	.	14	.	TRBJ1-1	TGTGCCAGCAGCTTTGGGATACTGAACACTGAAGCTTTCTTT	CASSFGILNTEAFF
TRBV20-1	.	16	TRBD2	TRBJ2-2	TGCAGTGCGCATAAAGGTGGCGGGGGGCCCACCGGGGAGCTGTTTTTT	CSAHKGGGGPTGELFF
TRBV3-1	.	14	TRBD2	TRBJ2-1	TGTGCCAGCACCCAGCGGGGGGCGGGGAATGAGCAGTTCTTC	CASTQRGAGNEQFF
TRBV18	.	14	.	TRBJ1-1	TGTGCCAGCTCACAACTCAGGGGGAACACTGAAGCTTTCTTT	CASSQLRGNTEAFF
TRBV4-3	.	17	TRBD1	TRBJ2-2	TGCGCCAGCAGCCAAGTACAGGGGACCGCGAACACCGGGGAGCTGTTTTTT	CASSQVQGTANTGELFF
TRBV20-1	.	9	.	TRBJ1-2	TGCAGTGCTTCACGTGGCTACACCTTC	CSASRGYTF
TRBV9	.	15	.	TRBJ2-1	TGTGCCAGCAGCGTAGCCGTCTACCCTCCCAATGAGCAGTTCTTC	CASSVAVYPPNEQFF
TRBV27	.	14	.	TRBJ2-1	TGTGCCAGCAGAACCAGGGTAGGGTACTATGAGCAGTTCTTC	CASRTRVGYYEQFF
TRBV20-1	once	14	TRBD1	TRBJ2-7	TGCAGTGCTAGCCCGACAGGGAGCTCCTACGAGCAGTACTTC	CSASPTGSSYEQYF
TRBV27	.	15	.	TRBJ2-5	TGTGCCAGCAGTATTAGGGTGGGGTCGGGAGAGACCCAGTACTTC	CASSIRVGSGETQYF
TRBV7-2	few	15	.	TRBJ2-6	TGTGCCAGCAGCTCAGGGCTCTCTGGGGCCAACGTCCTGACTTTC	CASSSGLSGANVLTF
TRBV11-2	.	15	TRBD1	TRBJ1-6	TGTGCCAGCAGCCCTCGGACAGGGGGGGATTCACCCCTCCACTTT	CASSPRTGGDSPLHF
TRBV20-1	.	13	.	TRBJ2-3	TGCAGTGCCCCCGGCGGGGGCACAGATACGCAGTATTTT	CSAPGGGTDTQYF
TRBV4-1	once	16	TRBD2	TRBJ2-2	TGCGCCAGCAGCCAACCACCTAGCGGGGGGACCGGGGAGCTGTTTTTT	CASSQPPSGGTGELFF
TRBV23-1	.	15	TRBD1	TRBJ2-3	TGCGCCAGCATCCCCGGGGACAGATTGATGAATACGCAGTATTTT	CASIPGDRLMNTQYF
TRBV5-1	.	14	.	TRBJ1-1	TGCGCCAGCTGCTGGGGGTCGGAGAACACTGAAGCTTTCTTT	CASCWGSENTEAFF
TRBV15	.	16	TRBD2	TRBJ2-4	TGTGCCACCAGCAGAGATTTCCGGGGGGGCCTGAACATTCAGTACTTC	CATSRDFRGGLNIQYF
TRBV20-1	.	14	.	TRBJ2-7	TGCAGTGCTAGAGTAGGGGGGGGCCTTATCGAGCAGTACTTC	CSARVGGGLIEQYF
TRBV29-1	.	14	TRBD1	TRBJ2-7	TGCAGCGTTGAAGAAAGGGGGACAGGCTACGAGCAGTACTTC	CSVEERGTGYEQYF
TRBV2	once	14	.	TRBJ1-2	TGTGCCAGCAGGCTCCCGGACAGTCACTATGGCTACACCTTC	CASRLPDSHYGYTF
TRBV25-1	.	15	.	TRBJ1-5	TGTGCCAGCAGTGAAGGGGGCGGGAGAGGTCAGCCCCAGCATTTT	CASSEGGGRGQPQHF
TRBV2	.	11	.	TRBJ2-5	TGTGCCAGCAGTGAAGGGGCGCCTACGTACTTC	CASSEGAPTYF
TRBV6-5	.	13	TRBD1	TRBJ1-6	TGTGCCAGCAGTTACCCAGGGGGCTCACCCCTCCACTTT	CASSYPGGSPLHF
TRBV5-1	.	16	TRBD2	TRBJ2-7	TGCGCCAGCAGCCTGTCCCTAGCGGAAAGGTCCTACGAGCAGTACTTC	CASSLSLAERSYEQYF
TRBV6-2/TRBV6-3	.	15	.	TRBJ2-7	TGTGCCAGCAGTTACTCGCAGAGGGCGACGTACGAGCAGTACTTC	CASSYSQRATYEQYF
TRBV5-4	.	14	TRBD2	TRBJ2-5	TGTGCCAGCAGCTTTAGGCCTAGCGGAGAGACCCAGTACTTC	CASSFRPSGETQYF
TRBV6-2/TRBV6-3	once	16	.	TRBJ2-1	TGTGCCAGCAGTTTTGCCCCCCTCTTCCTGGGGAATGAGCAGTTCTTC	CASSFAPLFLGNEQFF
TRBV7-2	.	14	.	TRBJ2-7	TGTGCCAGCAGCTCAGGGAGGCTAACCTACGAGCAGTACTTC	CASSSGRLTYEQYF
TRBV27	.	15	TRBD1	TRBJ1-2	TGTGCCAGCAGTTTAAGCCGGGACAGGGTAAATGGCTACACCTTC	CASSLSRDRVNGYTF
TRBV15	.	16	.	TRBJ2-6	TGTGCCACCAGCAGAGCTAGGAATTCTGGGGCCAACGTCCTGACTTTC	CATSRARNSGANVLTF
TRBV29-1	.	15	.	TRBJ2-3	TGCAGCGTTGAAGGCGGGGGCCTCGGGGCAGATACGCAGTATTTT	CSVEGGGLGADTQYF
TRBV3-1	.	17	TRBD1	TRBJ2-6	TGTGCCAGCAGCCAACGGACAGGGCGTAAAGGGGCCAACGTCCTGACTTTC	CASSQRTGRKGANVLTF
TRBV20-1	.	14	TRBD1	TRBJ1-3	TGCAGTGCTAGAGTACAACAGGGGGGAAACACCATATATTTT	CSARVQQGGNTIYF